Shown below are 18 T cell receptor beta chains from a single sample sequenced in a study of regulatory T cells in long-lasting Graves disease. CDR3 regions were amplified by Arm-PCR using iRepertoire HTBI primers to build TCR beta libraries. Each CDR3 protein is one row after TCRdb ran MiXCR on the multiplex PCR reads. The sample contains approximately 470,000 distinct CDR3 sequences, less than 25% of which appear only once. The time point here: persistent/refractory GD, antithyroid drugs over 5 years with positive TRAb. PBMC-extracted RNA yielded the TCR library. Sequenced here: peripheral blood mononuclear cells (PBMCs), sampled when the disease was refractory, from a patient treated with antithyroid drugs. The receptor set was obtained from a female donor with Graves disease.

This clonotype has only a few counts. This chain uses TRBV28 with TRBJ1-5; maybe TRBD1 (5 bases). Germline values: CDR1 MDHEN, CDR2 SYDVKM. Trimming took 2 bases from V and 4 from J, leaving 12 bases between them. The CDR3 extends over 15 amino acids. In DNA form, the CDR3 reads TGTGCCAGCAGTTTAATAGGGGCGCGGAATCAGCCCCAGCATTTT. Its protein is CASSLIGARNQPQHF. The full variable domain, completed using reference TRBV28 and TRBJ1-5, is DVKVTQSSRYLVKRTGEKVFLECVQDMDHENMFWYRQDPGLGLRLIYFSYDVKMKEKGDIPEGYSVSREKKERFSLILESASTNQTSMYLCASSLIGARNQPQHFGDGTRLSIL.

About this clonotype: A far bigger clonotype differs at one base, so this is likely a read error. V gene TRBV6-1 combines with J gene TRBJ2-4, with TRBD2 identical over 11 bases. This CDR3 has 12 amino acids. Germline CDR1 and CDR2: MNHNS and SASEGT. This CDR3 is CASSPGLADQCF. CDR3 DNA sequence: TGTGCCAGCAGTCCGGGACTAGCGGATCAGTGCTTC.

About this clonotype itself: A single base is all that separates this from a far larger clone, so a read error is likely. The chain combines TRBV5-5 with TRBJ2-7; D is uncertain. Trimming shortened V by 2 bases and J by 5 bases, and 11 bases separated the two germline ends. The CDR3 runs 13 residues. Germline V gives CDR1 SGHKS, CDR2 YYEKEE (reference sequence). The CDR3 DNA follows: TGTGCCAGCAGCTTTATCGGGTCCGACGAGCAGTACTTC. Its translation: CASSFIGSDEQYF.

This clonotype was recorded many times. The rearrangement joins TRBV28 to TRBJ2-7; tentatively, D is TRBD1 (6 bases). The CDR3 contains 14 residues. Germline V gene lookup returns CDR1 MDHEN and CDR2 SYDVKM. V shed 5 bases and J shed 2 bases, with 13 bases lying between them. The CDR3 coding sequence is TGTGCCAGCAGTCGAGTGGGGGCCCCCTACGAGCAGTACTTC. Translated, it gives CASSRVGAPYEQYF. Filled out from reference TRBV28 and TRBJ2-7, the complete variable domain reads DVKVTQSSRYLVKRTGEKVFLECVQDMDHENMFWYRQDPGLGLRLIYFSYDVKMKEKGDIPEGYSVSREKKERFSLILESASTNQTSMYLCASSRVGAPYEQYFGPGTRLTVT.

This rearrangement joins TRBV5-1 to TRBJ2-7; 8 bases match TRBD1. V lost 7 bases and J lost 5; bases outside the gene matches: 8. Germline CDR1 and CDR2: SGHRS and YFSETQ. This CDR3 is built from 13 residues. The DNA of the CDR3 is TGCGCCAGCGCCCCTCAGGGGGCGCACGAGCAGTACTTC. This sequence encodes CASAPQGAHEQYF.

This clonotype was detected only a few times. V gene TRBV27 combines with J gene TRBJ2-2, with D perhaps matching TRBD2 (5 bases). Germline V gene sequence: CDR1 MNHEY, CDR2 SMNVEV (reference sequence). This CDR3 has 14 amino acids. Trimming took 3 bases from V and 8 from J, leaving 13 bases between them. As DNA, the CDR3 is TGTGCCAGCAGTTTGACTACCGAGAAAGGGGAGCTGTTTTTT. Translated: CASSLTTEKGELFF.

This clonotype was detected only a few times. The chain carries TRBV9 and TRBJ2-2; maybe TRBD2 (6 bases). The V gene's germline CDR1 is SGDLS and CDR2 YYNGEE. CDR3 length: 16 residues. V dropped 0 bases and J dropped 0 bases, with 9 bases sitting between them. CDR3 DNA sequence: TGTGCCAGCAGCGTAGCTGGCGGGGCGAACACCGGGGAGCTGTTTTTT. Encoded protein: CASSVAGGANTGELFF.

The chain uses TRBV19 and TRBJ1-6; D not certain. V lost 3 bases to trimming and J lost 14 bases, with 14 bases between them. This CDR3 spans 13 amino acids. Germline V gene lookup returns CDR1 LNHDA and CDR2 SQIVND (reference sequence). The CDR3 nucleotides are TGTGCCAGTAGTATGTCGCAGAGTGTAGCCCTCCACTTT. This sequence encodes CASSMSQSVALHF.

This clonotype came up a few times. The chain combines TRBV10-1 with TRBJ2-5; D possibly corresponds to TRBD2 (5 bases). V lost 6 bases, J lost 2 bases, and 10 bases lay in between. The germline CDR1 and CDR2 sequences are WNHNN and SYGVQD (reference sequence). CDR3 size: 13 residues. The DNA for the CDR3 is TGCGCCAGCAGCCATCCGGGGCAAGAGACCCAGTACTTC. Protein sequence: CASSHPGQETQYF.

The chain uses TRBV12-3 or TRBV12-4 and TRBJ2-3; 9 bases match TRBD2. The V segment lost 0 bases and the J segment 2 bases; nucleotides outside the gene matches: 6. This CDR3 has 17 residues. CDR3 DNA sequence: TGTGCCAGCAGTTTAGCGCTGGTAGCGGGAGACACAGATACGCAGTATTTT. Residues: CASSLALVAGDTDTQYF.

The V gene is TRBV6-1, the J gene TRBJ2-2, with D hard to call. This CDR3 is built from 12 residues. V was pared by 7 bases and J by 7 bases, with 10 bases between. CDR1 MNHNS and CDR2 SASEGT come from the germline V gene. The CDR3 DNA follows: TGTGCCAGCAAATCTCCAGGCGGGGAGCTGTTTTTT. Amino acids: CASKSPGGELFF.

This clonotype was observed at least ten times. The chain employs TRBV28 and TRBJ1-5; possible D gene TRBD1, 6 bases. The CDR3 loop spans 15 amino acids. The germline gives CDR1 MDHEN, CDR2 SYDVKM. Trimming shortened V by 3 bases and J by 6 bases, and 15 bases separated the two germline ends. The CDR3 coding sequence is TGTGCCAGCAGTTTCCGGGGGCGGGTTGGTCAGCCCCAGCATTTT. Amino acid sequence: CASSFRGRVGQPQHF.

The chain couples TRBV29-1 to TRBJ2-1; a weak D match, TRBD1 (6 bases). This CDR3 is 13 amino acids long. Germline assignment: CDR1 SQVTM and CDR2 ANQGSEA. V was pared by 4 bases and J by 1 base, with 8 bases between. CDR3 sequence reads: CSVGTVSYNEQFF. The CDR3 region has the DNA TGCAGCGTTGGGACAGTTTCCTACAATGAGCAGTTCTTC.

Of note for this clonotype: The conserved phenylalanine or tryptophan is not found at the CDR3 terminus, so this likely reflects a read error. V usage is TRBV28 and J usage is TRBJ2-2, with TRBD2 matching 8 bases. There are 14 residues in the CDR3. The germline CDR1 and CDR2 sequences are MDHEN and SYDVKM. The junction had 4 bases not matched to a gene; V was cut back by 6 bases and J by 4 bases. Written as DNA, the CDR3 is TGTGCCAGCAGAAGCGGGAGACCCACCGGGGAGCTGTTTTCT. This codes for CASRSGRPTGELFS.

This clonotype was picked up many times. The chain has TRBV6-5 and TRBJ2-2, with TRBD2 as a possible D gene (5 bases). This CDR3 has 14 amino acids. Germline V gives CDR1 MNHEY, CDR2 SVGAGI. V gave up 0 bases and J gave up 7 bases, with 9 bases separating them. The CDR3 DNA sequence: TGTGCCAGCAGTTACTCGCTAGCCGGCGGGGAGCTGTTTTTT. Translation gives CASSYSLAGGELFF.

This clonotype was seen more than once but under ten times. One end of the junction does not line up with germline, which may come from a read error. The V call is TRBV7-9, the J call TRBJ2-7; no definite D call. The CDR3 is 12 residues long. Germline CDR1 and CDR2: SEHNR and FQNEAQ (reference sequence). The CDR3 spells CAGSLNTWEQYF. The CDR3 DNA sequence: TGTGCCGGCAGCTTGAACACCTGGGAGCAGTACTTC.

V is TRBV6-1 and J is TRBJ2-7; D might be TRBD2 (5 bases). The V gene's germline CDR1 is MNHNS and CDR2 SASEGT. The CDR3 is 14 residues long. V was shortened by 7 bases and J by 2 bases, with 15 bases between the two germline ends. CDR3 amino acids: CASTGFEGTYEQYF. The CDR3 nucleotides read TGTGCCAGCACCGGGTTTGAGGGCACCTACGAGCAGTACTTC.

The rearrangement links TRBV27 to TRBJ2-5; D gene ambiguous. Germline loops: CDR1 MNHEY, CDR2 SMNVEV (reference sequence). The CDR3 has 16 amino acids. Deletions cut 8 bases from V and 0 bases from J, with 19 bases between. DNA of the CDR3: TGTGCCAGCCAACCGCGCATGGGCATCTACCAAGAGACCCAGTACTTC. Translating gives CASQPRMGIYQETQYF.